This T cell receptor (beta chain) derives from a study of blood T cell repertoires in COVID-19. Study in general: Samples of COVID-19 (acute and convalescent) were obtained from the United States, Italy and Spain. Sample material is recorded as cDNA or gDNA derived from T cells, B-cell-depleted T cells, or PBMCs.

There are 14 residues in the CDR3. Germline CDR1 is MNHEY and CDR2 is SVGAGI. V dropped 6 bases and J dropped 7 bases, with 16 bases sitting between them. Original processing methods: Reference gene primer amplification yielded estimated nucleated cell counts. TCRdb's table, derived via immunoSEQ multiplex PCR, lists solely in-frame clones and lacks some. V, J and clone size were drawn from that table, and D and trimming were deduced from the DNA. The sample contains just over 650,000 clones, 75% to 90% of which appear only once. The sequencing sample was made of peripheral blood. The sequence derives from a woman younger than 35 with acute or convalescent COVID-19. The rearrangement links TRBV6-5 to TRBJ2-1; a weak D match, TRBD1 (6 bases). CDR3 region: CASSPAPQGNEQFF. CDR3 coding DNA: TGTGCCAGCAGCCCCGCCCCACAGGGAAATGAGCAGTTCTTC.